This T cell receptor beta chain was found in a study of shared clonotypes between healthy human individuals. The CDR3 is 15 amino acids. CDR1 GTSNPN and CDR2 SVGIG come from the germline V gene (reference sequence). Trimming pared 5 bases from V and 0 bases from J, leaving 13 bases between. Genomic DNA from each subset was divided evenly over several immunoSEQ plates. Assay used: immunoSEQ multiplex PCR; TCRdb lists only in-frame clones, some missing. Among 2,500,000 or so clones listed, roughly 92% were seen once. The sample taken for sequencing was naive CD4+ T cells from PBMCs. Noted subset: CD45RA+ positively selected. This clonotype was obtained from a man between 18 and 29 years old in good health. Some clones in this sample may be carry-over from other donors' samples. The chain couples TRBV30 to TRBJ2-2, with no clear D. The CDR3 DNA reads TGTGCCTGGGGTCTGGGCAGGACGAACACCGGGGAGCTGTTTTTT. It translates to CAWGLGRTNTGELFF.